This T cell receptor beta chain was documented in a study of Tregs in tolerant kidney transplant recipients. Study context: CD4+CD25+CD127- cells came from approximately 3-day belatacept mixed lymphocyte reactions, some with approximately 5-day graft donor restimulation.

Study-level results: Activated donor B cell expansion appeared to reveal the most relevant donor-specific TCRbeta repertoire.

Clones were sequenced by immunoSEQ multiplex PCR, and TCRdb holds only the in-frame ones, with some missing. The top ten hold 3% to 4% of the sample, which has 15,000 to 20,000 clones, roughly 65% seen once. In the case of this clone: Its matching antigen is unknown. The CDR3 ends on some other residue instead of the conserved phenylalanine or tryptophan, so this is likely a read error.

The receptor comes from a human donor in good health. Sequencing was done on a sample of Tregs from blood cultured with allogeneic cells.

The CDR3, as DNA: TGCAGCGTTGAGGGGTATGGCTACACCCTC. Residues: CSVEGYGYTL. The rearrangement joins TRBV29-1 to TRBJ1-2; D gene uncertain. The CDR3 extends over 10 amino acids. Deletions cut 3 bases from V and 5 bases from J, with 4 bases between. The germline gives CDR1 SQVTM, CDR2 ANQGSEA.